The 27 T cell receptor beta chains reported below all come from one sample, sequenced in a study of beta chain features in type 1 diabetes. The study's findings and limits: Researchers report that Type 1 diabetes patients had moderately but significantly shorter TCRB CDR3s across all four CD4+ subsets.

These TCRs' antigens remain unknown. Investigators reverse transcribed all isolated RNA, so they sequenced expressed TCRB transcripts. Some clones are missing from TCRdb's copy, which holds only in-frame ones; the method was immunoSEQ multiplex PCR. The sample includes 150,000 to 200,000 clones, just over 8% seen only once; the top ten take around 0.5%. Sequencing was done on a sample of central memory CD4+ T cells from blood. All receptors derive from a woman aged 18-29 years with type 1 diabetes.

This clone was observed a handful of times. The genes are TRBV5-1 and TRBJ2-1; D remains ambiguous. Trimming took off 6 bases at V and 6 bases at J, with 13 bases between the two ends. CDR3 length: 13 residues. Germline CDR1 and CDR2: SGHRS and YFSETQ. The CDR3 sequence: CASKPTAGNEQFF. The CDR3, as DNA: TGCGCCAGCAAGCCCACCGCTGGCAATGAGCAGTTCTTC.

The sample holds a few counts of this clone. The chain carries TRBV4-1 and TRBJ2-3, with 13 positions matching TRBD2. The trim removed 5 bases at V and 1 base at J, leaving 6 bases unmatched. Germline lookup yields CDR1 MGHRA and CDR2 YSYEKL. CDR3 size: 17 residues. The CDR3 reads CASSDRTSGRGTDTQYF. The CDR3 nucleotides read TGCGCCAGCAGCGATCGGACTAGCGGGAGAGGCACAGATACGCAGTATTTT.

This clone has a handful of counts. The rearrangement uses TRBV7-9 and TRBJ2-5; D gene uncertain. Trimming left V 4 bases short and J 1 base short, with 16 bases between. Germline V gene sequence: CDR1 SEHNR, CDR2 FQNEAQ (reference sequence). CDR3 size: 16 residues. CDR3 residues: CASSYPWPQFQETQYF. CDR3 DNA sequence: TGTGCCAGCAGCTACCCCTGGCCCCAGTTCCAAGAGACCCAGTACTTC.

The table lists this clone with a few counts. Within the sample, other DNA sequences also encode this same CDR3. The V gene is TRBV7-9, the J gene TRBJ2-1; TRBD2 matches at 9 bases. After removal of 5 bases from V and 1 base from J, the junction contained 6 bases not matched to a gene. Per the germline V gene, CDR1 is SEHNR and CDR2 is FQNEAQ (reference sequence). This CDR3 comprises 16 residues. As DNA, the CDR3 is TGTGCCAGCAGCCCCCCGGGACTAGCTTCCTACAATGAGCAGTTCTTC. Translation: CASSPPGLASYNEQFF.

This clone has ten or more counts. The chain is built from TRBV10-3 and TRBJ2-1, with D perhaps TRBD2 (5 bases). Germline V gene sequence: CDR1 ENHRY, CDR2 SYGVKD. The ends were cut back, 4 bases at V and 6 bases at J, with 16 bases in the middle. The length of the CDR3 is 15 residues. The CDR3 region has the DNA TGTGCCATCAGTGTGCAGGCTCTCCGGGGCAATGAGCAGTTCTTC. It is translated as CAISVQALRGNEQFF.

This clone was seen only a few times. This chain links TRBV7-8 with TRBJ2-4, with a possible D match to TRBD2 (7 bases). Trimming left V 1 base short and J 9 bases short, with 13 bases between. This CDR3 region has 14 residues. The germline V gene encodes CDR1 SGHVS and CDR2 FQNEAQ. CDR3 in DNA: TGTGCCAGCAGCTTAGGTCAGGGGAGGGGCATTCAGTACTTC. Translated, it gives CASSLGQGRGIQYF.

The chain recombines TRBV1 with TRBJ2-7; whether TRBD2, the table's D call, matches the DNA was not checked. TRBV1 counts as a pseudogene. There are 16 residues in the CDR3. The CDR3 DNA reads TGCACCAGCAGCCAAGATGGGGGAGGGAGCTCCTACGAGCAGTACTTC. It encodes CTSSQDGGGSSYEQYF.

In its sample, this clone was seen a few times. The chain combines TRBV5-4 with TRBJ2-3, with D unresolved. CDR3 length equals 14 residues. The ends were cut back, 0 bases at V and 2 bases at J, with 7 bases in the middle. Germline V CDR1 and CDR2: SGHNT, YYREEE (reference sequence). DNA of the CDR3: TGTGCCAGCAGCTTGGTCGCAGACACAGATACGCAGTATTTT. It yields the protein CASSLVADTDTQYF.

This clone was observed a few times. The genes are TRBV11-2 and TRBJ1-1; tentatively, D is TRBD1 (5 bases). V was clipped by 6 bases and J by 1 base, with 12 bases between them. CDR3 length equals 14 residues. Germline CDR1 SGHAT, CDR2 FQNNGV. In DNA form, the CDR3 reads TGTGCCAGCAGGGGGGGGTGGCAGAACACTGAAGCTTTCTTT. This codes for CASRGGWQNTEAFF.

For the CDR3, the DNA is TGCGCCAGCAGCCCGGGATCCGAGAACACTGAAGCTTTCTTT. This encodes CASSPGSENTEAFF. The V and J genes are TRBV5-1 and TRBJ1-1; no clear D gene. Germline-derived CDR1 and CDR2 are SGHRS and YFSETQ. This CDR3 comprises 14 residues. Trimming cost V 4 bases and J 1 base, with 11 bases left between them.

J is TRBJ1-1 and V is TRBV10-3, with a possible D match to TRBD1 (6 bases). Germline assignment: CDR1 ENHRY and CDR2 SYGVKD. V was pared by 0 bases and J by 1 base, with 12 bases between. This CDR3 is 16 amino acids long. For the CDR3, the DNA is TGTGCCATCAGTGAGTCGGGGCAGACAGGGAACACTGAAGCTTTCTTT. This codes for CAISESGQTGNTEAFF.

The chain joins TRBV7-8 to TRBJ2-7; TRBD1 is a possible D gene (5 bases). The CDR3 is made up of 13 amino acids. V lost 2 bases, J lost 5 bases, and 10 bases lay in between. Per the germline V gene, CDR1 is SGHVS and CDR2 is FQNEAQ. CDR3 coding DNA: TGTGCCAGCAGCTTAACGAAAGGGGACGAGCAGTACTTC. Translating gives CASSLTKGDEQYF.

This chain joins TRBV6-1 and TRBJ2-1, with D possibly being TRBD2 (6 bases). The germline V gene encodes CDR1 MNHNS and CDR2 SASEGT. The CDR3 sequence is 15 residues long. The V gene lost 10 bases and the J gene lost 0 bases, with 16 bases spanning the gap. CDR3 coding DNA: TGTGCCACCAAAGCTGGGAGGAGCTCCTACAATGAGCAGTTCTTC. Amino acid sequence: CATKAGRSSYNEQFF.

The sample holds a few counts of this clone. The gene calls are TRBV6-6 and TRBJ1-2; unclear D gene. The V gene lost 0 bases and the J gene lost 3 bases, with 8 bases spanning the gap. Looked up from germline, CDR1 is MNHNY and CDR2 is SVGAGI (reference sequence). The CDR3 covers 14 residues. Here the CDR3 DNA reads TGTGCCAGCAGTTACTCAACAGTCTACTATGGCTACACCTTC. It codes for CASSYSTVYYGYTF.

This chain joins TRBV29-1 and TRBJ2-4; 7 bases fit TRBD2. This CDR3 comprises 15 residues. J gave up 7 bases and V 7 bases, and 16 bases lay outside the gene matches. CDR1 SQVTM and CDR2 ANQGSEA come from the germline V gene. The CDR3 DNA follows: TGCAGCGCCCGGGACTATAGCCCGACTTCTAACATTCAGTACTTC. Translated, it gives CSARDYSPTSNIQYF.

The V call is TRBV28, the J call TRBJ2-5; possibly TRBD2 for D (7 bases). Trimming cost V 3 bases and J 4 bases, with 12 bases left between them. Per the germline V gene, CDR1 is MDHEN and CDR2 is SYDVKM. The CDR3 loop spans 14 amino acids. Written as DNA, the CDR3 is TGTGCCAGCAGTTTCGGGGGGCTTATAGAGACCCAGTACTTC. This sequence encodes CASSFGGLIETQYF.

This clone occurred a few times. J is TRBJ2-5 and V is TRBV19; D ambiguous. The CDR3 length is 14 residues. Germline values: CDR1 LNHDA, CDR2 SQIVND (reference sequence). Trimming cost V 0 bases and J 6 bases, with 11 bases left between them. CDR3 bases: TGTGCCAGTAGTATAGATCTTGTGAGGCAGACCCAGTACTTC. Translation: CASSIDLVRQTQYF.

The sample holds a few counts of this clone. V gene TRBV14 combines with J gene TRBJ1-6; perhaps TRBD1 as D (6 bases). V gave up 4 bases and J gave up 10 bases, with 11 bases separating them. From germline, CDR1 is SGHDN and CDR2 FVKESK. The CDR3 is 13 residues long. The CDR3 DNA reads TGTGCCAGCAGCCCCCGGACAGAATCACCCCTCCACTTT. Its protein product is CASSPRTESPLHF.

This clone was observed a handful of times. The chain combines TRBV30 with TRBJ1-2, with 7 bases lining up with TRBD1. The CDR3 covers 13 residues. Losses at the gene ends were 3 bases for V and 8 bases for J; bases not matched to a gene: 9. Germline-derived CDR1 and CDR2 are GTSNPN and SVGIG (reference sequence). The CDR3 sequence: CAWSQDRADGYTF. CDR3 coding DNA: TGTGCCTGGAGCCAAGACAGGGCCGACGGCTACACCTTC.

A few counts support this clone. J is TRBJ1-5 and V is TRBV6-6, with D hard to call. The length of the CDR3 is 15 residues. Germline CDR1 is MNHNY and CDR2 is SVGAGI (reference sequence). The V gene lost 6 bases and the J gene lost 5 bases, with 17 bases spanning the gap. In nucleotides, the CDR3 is TGTGCCAGCAGCATGAGCGGGAGGATTGATCAGCCCCAGCATTTT. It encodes CASSMSGRIDQPQHF.

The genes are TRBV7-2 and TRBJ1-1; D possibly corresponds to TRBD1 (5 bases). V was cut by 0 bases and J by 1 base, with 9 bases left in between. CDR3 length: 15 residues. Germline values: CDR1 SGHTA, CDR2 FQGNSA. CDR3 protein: CASSLASDRNTEAFF. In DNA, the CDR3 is TGTGCCAGCAGCTTAGCCAGTGACAGGAACACTGAAGCTTTCTTT.

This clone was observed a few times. The CDR3, as DNA: TGCGCCAGCAGCCAAGATCTTAGCGGGAGGTCTTACGAGCAGTACTTC. It is translated as CASSQDLSGRSYEQYF. The V call is TRBV4-3, the J call TRBJ2-7; 10 positions agree with TRBD2. The CDR3 extends over 16 amino acids. The germline gives CDR1 LGHNA, CDR2 YSLEER. Unmatched junction bases numbered 6, after V lost 0 bases and J lost 4 bases.

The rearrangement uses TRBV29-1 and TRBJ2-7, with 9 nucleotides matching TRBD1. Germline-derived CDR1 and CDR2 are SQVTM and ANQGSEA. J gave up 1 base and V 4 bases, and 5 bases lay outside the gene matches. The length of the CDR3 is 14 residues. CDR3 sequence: CSVVPGQGSYEQYF. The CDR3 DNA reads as TGCAGCGTTGTACCGGGACAGGGTTCCTACGAGCAGTACTTC.

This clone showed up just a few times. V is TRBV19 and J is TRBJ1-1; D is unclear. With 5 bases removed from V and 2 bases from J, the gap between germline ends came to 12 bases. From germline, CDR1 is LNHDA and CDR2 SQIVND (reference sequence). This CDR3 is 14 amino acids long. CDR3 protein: CASSRNHRNTEAFF. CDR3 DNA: TGTGCCAGTAGTCGAAATCACAGAAACACTGAAGCTTTCTTT.

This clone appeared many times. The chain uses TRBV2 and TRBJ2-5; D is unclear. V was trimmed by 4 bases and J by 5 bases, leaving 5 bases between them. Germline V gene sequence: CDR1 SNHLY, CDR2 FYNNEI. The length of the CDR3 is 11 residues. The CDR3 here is CASSVQETQYF. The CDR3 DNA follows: TGTGCCAGCAGTGTCCAGGAGACCCAGTACTTC.

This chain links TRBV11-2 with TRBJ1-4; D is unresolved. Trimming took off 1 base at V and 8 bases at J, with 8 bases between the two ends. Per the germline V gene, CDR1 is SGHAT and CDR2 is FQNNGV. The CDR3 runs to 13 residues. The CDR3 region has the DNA TGTGCCAGCAGCTTAGCCGGGGAGGAAAAACTGTTTTTT. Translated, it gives CASSLAGEEKLFF.

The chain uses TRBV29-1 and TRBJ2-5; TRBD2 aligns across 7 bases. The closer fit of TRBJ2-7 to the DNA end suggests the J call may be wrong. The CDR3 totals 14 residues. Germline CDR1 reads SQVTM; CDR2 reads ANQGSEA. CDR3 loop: CSVRSSGGGYEQYF. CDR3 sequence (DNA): TGCAGCGTTAGGAGCTCGGGGGGAGGGTACGAGCAGTACTTC.